This T cell receptor beta chain was captured in a study of CD8 T cells in ankylosing spondylitis. The study's findings and limits: One TCR beta motif, made up of about 8 highly homologous variants, appeared characteristic of ankylosing spondylitis blood. CD8+ by phenotype, disease-linked clones were relatively rare in peripheral blood.

The germline CDR1 and CDR2 sequences are MNHEY and SMNVEV (reference sequence). V lost 2 bases and J lost 2, with 7 bases in between. CDR3 length: 14 amino acids. As to this clonotype: Antigen specificity is unknown.

Quantitative 5'-RACE with molecular barcodes was used to make the TCR beta libraries. TCRdb recomputed calls from the 5' RACE reads with MiXCR, one row per CDR3 protein. In the table there are 100,000 or so distinct CDR3 sequences, 9% of which are singletons. Input material: blood, either unsorted or a sorted T cell fraction (not recorded which). The receptor's source is a male donor with ankylosing spondylitis. This chain uses TRBV27 with TRBJ2-4; D not resolved. CDR3: CASSLTGPKNIQYF. The CDR3 DNA reads as TGTGCCAGCAGTTTAACCGGGCCCAAAAACATTCAGTACTTC.